This TCR beta chain was recorded in a study of technical replicates of blood from several donors. The V segment lost 2 bases and the J segment 6 bases; nucleotides outside the gene matches: 7. The CDR3 is 15 residues long. The germline V gene has CDR1 SGHRS and CDR2 YFSETQ. The assay was immunoSEQ multiplex PCR, and TCRdb's table has in-frame clones only and misses some. The repertoire includes tens of thousands of clones, 95% of them detected once, and over 0.2% sits in the top ten. Sequenced material: T cells isolated from PBMCs. The V call is TRBV5-1, the J call TRBJ2-3; 9 nucleotides match TRBD2. This TCR was recovered from a human donor in good health. CDR3 region: CASSFELAGGDTQYF. As DNA, the CDR3 is TGCGCCAGCAGCTTTGAACTAGCGGGTGGGGATACGCAGTATTTT.